The rows below give T cell receptor beta chains drawn from one sample of a study of T cells in Graves' hyperthyroidism and ophthalmopathy. TCRdb reprocessed the multiplex PCR reads with MiXCR, giving one entry per CDR3 protein. The profile covers more than 300,000 distinct CDR3 sequences, with approximately 13% appearing a single time and about 10% taken by the ten largest. The sequenced sample consisted of blood. The receptor set was obtained from a woman aged 55-70 years with Graves' hyperthyroidism. CDR3s include the opening cysteine and the closing phenylalanine or tryptophan. The order of the fields is J gene, clone size, D gene, V gene, CDR3 DNA, CDR3 protein. A D gene is named only where the DNA matches it firmly. Clone size is shown for a subset of rows, as once, few, many or a class of expanded clone.

>TRBJ2-5|many|-|TRBV6-5
TGTGCCAGCAGTTACTCCCTCCATCTTACCCAAGAGACCCAGTACTTC
CASSYSLHLTQETQYF
>TRBJ2-2|many|-|TRBV4-1
TGCGCCAGCAGCCACTTGGGATGGGCCGACACCGGGGAGCTGTTTTTT
CASSHLGWADTGELFF
>TRBJ2-7|many|-|TRBV20-1
TGCAGTGCTAGCGCAGGGGTGAGGTACGAGCAGTACTTC
CSASAGVRYEQYF
>TRBJ2-7|many|TRBD1|TRBV6-2/TRBV6-3
TGTGCCAGCAGCTCCGGGACAGTATTCTACGAGCAGTACTTC
CASSSGTVFYEQYF
>TRBJ2-5|few|TRBD1|TRBV29-1
TGCAGCGTAGGGCCGAGGACAGGGGAAGAGACCCAGTACTTC
CSVGPRTGEETQYF
>TRBJ1-2|many|-|TRBV20-1
TGCAGTGCTAGAATTCAGGGGCTGAATGGCTACACCTTC
CSARIQGLNGYTF
>TRBJ2-5|many|TRBD2|TRBV10-1
TGCGCCAGCAGTGAGTCAGCGGGAGGGCAAGAGACCCAGTACTTC
CASSESAGGQETQYF
>TRBJ2-7|-|-|TRBV18
TGTGCCAGCTCACCACCGACCTGGCAGGGGTCCTACGAGCAGTACTTC
CASSPPTWQGSYEQYF
>TRBJ1-4|many|-|TRBV10-3
TGTGCCATCAGAGGGTTGCATCAGGGGAATGAAAAACTGTTTTTT
CAIRGLHQGNEKLFF
>TRBJ2-7|many|TRBD1|TRBV5-1
TGCGCCAGCAGCTTGGAGGGGGCAACGTACGAGCAGTACTTC
CASSLEGATYEQYF
>TRBJ2-2|few|-|TRBV25-1
TGTGCCAGCAGTGAACTACAGGGCCCGAACACCGGGGAGCTGTTTTTT
CASSELQGPNTGELFF
>TRBJ1-4|few|TRBD1|TRBV7-9
TGTGCCAGCAGCCGGGACAGGGGTAATGAAAAACTGTTTTTT
CASSRDRGNEKLFF
>TRBJ1-1|many|-|TRBV27
TGTGCCAGCAGTTTATTGGTCTCGCGTCACACTGAAGCTTTCTTT
CASSLLVSRHTEAFF
>TRBJ2-2|-|-|TRBV3-1
TGTGCCAGCAGCCAATTAACCGGGGAGCTGTTTTTT
CASSQLTGELFF
>TRBJ2-1|many|-|TRBV2
TGTGCCAGCAGTGAGGGACACGACAATGAGCAGTTCTTC
CASSEGHDNEQFF
>TRBJ1-2|few|-|TRBV10-3
TGTGCCATCATGCGGGAACCGGGCCAGAGATATGGCTACACCTTC
CAIMREPGQRYGYTF
>TRBJ2-3|many|-|TRBV12-3/TRBV12-4
TGTGCCAGCAGCCTACAGTATACGCAGTATTTT
CASSLQYTQYF
>TRBJ2-7|few|TRBD1|TRBV29-1
TGCAGCGTTGAAGAGGAGGCCGGGACAGGTCACTACGAGCAGTACTTC
CSVEEEAGTGHYEQYF
>TRBJ1-1|-|-|TRBV10-3
TGTGCCATCAGTGACCCGACAGTTTTGGGGACTGAAGCTTTCTTT
CAISDPTVLGTEAFF
>TRBJ1-1|many|TRBD1|TRBV24-1
TGTGCCACCAGGTCGGGGACAGGGGCCTTCACTGAAGCTTTCTTT
CATRSGTGAFTEAFF
>TRBJ2-2|many|TRBD1|TRBV28
TGTGCCAGCAGTTACGGACAGGGGCACGGGGAGCTGTTTTTT
CASSYGQGHGELFF
>TRBJ1-3|few|-|TRBV4-2
TGTGCCAGCAGCCAAGAACGCTCGTACTCTGGAAACACCATATATTTT
CASSQERSYSGNTIYF
>TRBJ1-5|many|-|TRBV2
TGTGCCAGCGTGCAACAGCGCGGCCAGCCCCAGCATTTT
CASVQQRGQPQHF
>TRBJ2-1|many|-|TRBV2
TGTGCCAGACGAGGGACAACCTACAATGAGCAGTTCTTC
CARRGTTYNEQFF
>TRBJ2-3|many|-|TRBV29-1
TGCAGCGTTGCCCCGGGGTACACAGATACGCAGTATTTT
CSVAPGYTDTQYF
>TRBJ2-7|-|-|TRBV9
TGTGCCAGCAGCGTAGCTACAAGCTCCGAGCAGTACTTC
CASSVATSSEQYF
>TRBJ2-5|many|-|TRBV20-1
TGCAGTGCTTCACCTGTGGGGGCTCCGGGGGAGACCCAGTACTTC
CSASPVGAPGETQYF
>TRBJ2-7|few|-|TRBV13
TGTGCCAGCAGCTTAGCGGAAACCTCCATTCGGGAGCAGTACTTC
CASSLAETSIREQYF
>TRBJ2-5|-|-|TRBV3-1
TGTGCCAGCAGCCAAGGGGCCCCGGGGTGGCAAGAGACCCAGTGCTTC
CASSQGAPGWQETQCF
>TRBJ2-5|many|TRBD2|TRBV10-1
TGCGCCAGCAGTGAGTCACTAGCGGGAGGAGGAGAGACCCAGTACTTC
CASSESLAGGGETQYF
>TRBJ2-7|many|TRBD2|TRBV10-3
TGTGCCATCAGTGAGAGGCGGGAGAACGAGCAGTACTTC
CAISERRENEQYF
>TRBJ2-5|-|-|TRBV29-1
TGCAGCGTTGAAAGTTCGCAAGAGACCCAGTACTTC
CSVESSQETQYF
>TRBJ2-3|-|TRBD2|TRBV4-2
TGTGCCAGCAGCCAAGACTCTACTAGCGGGCGGGGAGATACGCAGTATTTT
CASSQDSTSGRGDTQYF
>TRBJ2-7|-|TRBD1|TRBV29-1
TGCAGCGTTTGGGCAGGGACAGGGGAACACGAGCAGTACTTC
CSVWAGTGEHEQYF
>TRBJ1-2|many|-|TRBV9
TGTGCCAGCAGCGTAACAGGCAGCTATGGCTACACCTTC
CASSVTGSYGYTF
>TRBJ2-1|many|-|TRBV11-3
TGTGCCAGCAGCTTAACAGCGGGCAACAATGAGCAGTTCTTC
CASSLTAGNNEQFF
>TRBJ2-7|-|TRBD2|TRBV2
TGTGCCAGCCGATTCGGGACTAGCGGGACCTACGAGCAGTACTTC
CASRFGTSGTYEQYF
>TRBJ2-5|many|-|TRBV24-1
TGTGCCACCAGTGAGGGGTCGGGGGAGACCCAGTACTTC
CATSEGSGETQYF
>TRBJ1-2|-|-|TRBV29-1
TGCAGCGTTGAAGGGGGGAGGGGCGGCTACACCTTC
CSVEGGRGGYTF
>TRBJ1-2|many|-|TRBV30
TGTGCCTGGAGCCCCCCCGCCGCCAGGGGCCTCGGAAACACCTTC
CAWSPPAARGLGNTF
>TRBJ1-6|-|-|TRBV3-1
TGTGCCAGCAGCCTAGGGACGAGCTCCTATAATTCACCCCTCCACTTT
CASSLGTSSYNSPLHF
>TRBJ2-3|many|-|TRBV24-1
TGTGCCACCAGTGATTTACCCGGGGGAGAGGATACGCAGTATTTT
CATSDLPGGEDTQYF
>TRBJ2-3|-|TRBD2|TRBV5-5
TGTGCCAGCAGCTTGGGTCTTAGCGGGAGGGCGCAGTATTTT
CASSLGLSGRAQYF
>TRBJ2-3|many|-|TRBV5-5
TGTGCCAGCAGCTTGTACAGTGGAAAAGATACGCAGTATTTT
CASSLYSGKDTQYF